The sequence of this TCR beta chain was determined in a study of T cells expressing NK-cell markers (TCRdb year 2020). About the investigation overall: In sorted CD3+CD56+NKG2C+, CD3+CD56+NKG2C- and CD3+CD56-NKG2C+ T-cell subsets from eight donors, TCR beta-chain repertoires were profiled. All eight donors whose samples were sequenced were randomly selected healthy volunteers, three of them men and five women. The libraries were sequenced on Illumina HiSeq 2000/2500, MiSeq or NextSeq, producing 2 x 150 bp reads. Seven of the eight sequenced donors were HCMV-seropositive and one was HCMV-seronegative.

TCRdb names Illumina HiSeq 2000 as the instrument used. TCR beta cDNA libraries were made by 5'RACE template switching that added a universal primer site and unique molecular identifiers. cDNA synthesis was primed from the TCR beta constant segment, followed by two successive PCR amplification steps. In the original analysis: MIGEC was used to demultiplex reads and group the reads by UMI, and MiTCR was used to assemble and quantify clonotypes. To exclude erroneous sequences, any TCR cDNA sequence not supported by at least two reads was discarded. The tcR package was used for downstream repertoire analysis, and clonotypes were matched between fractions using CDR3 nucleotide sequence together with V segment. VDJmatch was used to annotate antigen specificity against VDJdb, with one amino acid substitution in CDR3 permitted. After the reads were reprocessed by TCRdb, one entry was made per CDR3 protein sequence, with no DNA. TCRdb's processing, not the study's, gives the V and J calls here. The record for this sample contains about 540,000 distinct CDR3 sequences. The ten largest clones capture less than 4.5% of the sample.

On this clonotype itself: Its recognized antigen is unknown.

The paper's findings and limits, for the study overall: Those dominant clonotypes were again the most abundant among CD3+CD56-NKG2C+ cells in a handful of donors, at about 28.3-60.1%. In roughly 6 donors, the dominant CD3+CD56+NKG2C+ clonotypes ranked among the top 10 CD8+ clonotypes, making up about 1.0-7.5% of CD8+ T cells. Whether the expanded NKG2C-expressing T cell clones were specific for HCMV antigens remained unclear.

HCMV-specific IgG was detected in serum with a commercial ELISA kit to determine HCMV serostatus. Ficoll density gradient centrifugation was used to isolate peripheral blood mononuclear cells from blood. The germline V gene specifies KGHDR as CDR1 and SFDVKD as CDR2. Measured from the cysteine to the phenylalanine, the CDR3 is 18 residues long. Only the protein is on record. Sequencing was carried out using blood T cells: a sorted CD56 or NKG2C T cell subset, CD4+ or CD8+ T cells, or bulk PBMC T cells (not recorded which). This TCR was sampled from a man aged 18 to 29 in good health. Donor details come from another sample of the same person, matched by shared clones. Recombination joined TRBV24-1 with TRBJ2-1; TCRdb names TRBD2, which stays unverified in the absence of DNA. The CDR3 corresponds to CATSDPRSSEGAYNEQFF.